One sample yielded the 29 T cell receptor beta chains listed below, sequenced in a study of Graves' ophthalmopathy and Graves' hyperthyroidism. RNA served as the template for amplifying TCR beta CDR3 regions. Amplification began with first-round RT-PCR using HTBI primers, then second-round multiplex PCR was performed. Each CDR3 protein gets one entry after TCRdb re-called the multiplex PCR reads with MiXCR. Here the sample spans 680,000 or so distinct CDR3 sequences, 22% being singletons. The sample comprised peripheral blood. The receptors derive from a woman under 30 with stable Graves' hyperthyroidism. Some clones in this sample may be carry-over from other donors' samples.

The table lists this clonotype with many counts. V usage is TRBV2 and J usage is TRBJ1-2; D may be TRBD1 (5 bases). This CDR3 has 14 residues. From germline, CDR1 is SNHLY and CDR2 FYNNEI. The V end lost 4 bases, the J end lost 3 bases, and 12 bases lay between the germline ends. The CDR3 DNA sequence: TGTGCCAGCAGTGGAGGAGAGGGGCACTATGGCTACACCTTC. Protein: CASSGGEGHYGYTF.

This clonotype was counted at least ten times. The chain links TRBV5-1 to TRBJ2-7; 11 bases match TRBD2. The CDR3 spans 20 residues. Looked up from germline, CDR1 is SGHRS and CDR2 is YFSETQ. V lost 3 bases to trimming and J lost 1 base; unmatched junction nucleotides: 18. The CDR3 loop reads CASSSRGTASTSGGSYEQYF. The CDR3 DNA sequence: TGCGCCAGCAGCTCCCGAGGGACAGCCTCAACTAGCGGGGGATCCTACGAGCAGTACTTC.

This clonotype was recorded many times. The chain links TRBV7-9 to TRBJ2-7; TRBD1 aligns across 8 bases. CDR1 SEHNR and CDR2 FQNEAQ come from the germline V gene (reference sequence). V was clipped by 5 bases and J by 0 bases; unmatched bases: 9. The CDR3 contains 16 residues. The CDR3 DNA reads as TGTGCCAGCAGCGCAACCGGGACAGGCTCCTCCTACGAGCAGTACTTC. Its translation: CASSATGTGSSYEQYF. Supplemented by reference TRBV7-9 and TRBJ2-7, the full variable domain reads DTGVSQNPRHKITKRGQNVTFRCDPISEHNRLYWYRQTLGQGPEFLTYFQNEAQLEKSRLLSDRFSAERPKGSFSTLEIQRTEQGDSAMYLCASSATGTGSSYEQYFGPGTRLTVT.

This clonotype was seen ten or more times. V is TRBV12-3 or TRBV12-4 and J is TRBJ2-4; TRBD2 aligns across 16 bases. V was clipped by 5 bases and J by 10 bases; unmatched bases: 5. CDR3 length equals 15 residues. This CDR3 reads CASSQGTSGGGIQYF. The CDR3 DNA follows: TGTGCCAGCAGTCAGGGGACTAGCGGGGGGGGAATTCAGTACTTC.

This clonotype showed up many times. This chain links TRBV12-3 or TRBV12-4 with TRBJ2-7; D gene uncertain. The ends were cut back, 2 bases at V and 5 bases at J, with 7 bases in the middle. The CDR3 extends over 12 amino acids. In nucleotides, the CDR3 is TGTGCCAGCAGTTTAAGCGTCCACGAGCAGTACTTC. Translated: CASSLSVHEQYF.

This clonotype was seen more than once but under ten times. This chain uses TRBV28 with TRBJ2-7; D assignment may be TRBD1 or TRBD2 (5 bases each). CDR3 length equals 9 residues. Per germline, CDR1 MDHEN and CDR2 SYDVKM. Trimming removed 9 bases at V and 7 bases at J, with 7 bases between. In DNA, the CDR3 is TGTGCCAGTGAGGGGGAGCAGTACTTC. Amino acids: CASEGEQYF. Full variable domain (missing parts from reference TRBV28 and TRBJ2-7): DVKVTQSSRYLVKRTGEKVFLECVQDMDHENMFWYRQDPGLGLRLIYFSYDVKMKEKGDIPEGYSVSREKKERFSLILESASTNQTSMYLCASEGEQYFGPGTRLTVT.

This clonotype was counted between two and nine times. With a much larger clone just one base away, this may be a read error. The missing conserved phenylalanine or tryptophan at the end of this CDR3 makes a read error likely. This sequence joins TRBV5-1 and TRBJ1-1; a weak D match, TRBD1 (6 bases). Germline CDR1 and CDR2: SGHRS and YFSETQ. V was pared by 0 bases and J by 2 bases, with 11 bases between. This CDR3 comprises 15 residues. CDR3 sequence reads: CASSLVTGGNTEAFL. CDR3 sequence (DNA): TGCGCCAGCAGCTTGGTGACAGGCGGAAACACTGAAGCTTTCCTT.

In its sample, this clonotype was seen many times. The V call is TRBV30, the J call TRBJ1-2, with a tentative D call TRBD1 (6 bases). The CDR3 totals 12 residues. Trimming left V 3 bases short and J 4 bases short, with 9 bases between. From germline, CDR1 is GTSNPN and CDR2 SVGIG (reference sequence). The DNA of the CDR3 is TGTGCCTGGAGCAGGGGCAGCTATGGCTACACCTTC. Translated: CAWSRGSYGYTF.

This clonotype was seen many times. The V and J genes are TRBV6-5 and TRBJ1-2; D not resolved. Germline values: CDR1 MNHEY, CDR2 SVGAGI. The V and J ends lost 6 bases and 8 bases respectively, with 22 bases between them. The CDR3 consists of 15 residues. The CDR3 DNA follows: TGTGCCAGCAGATTACCGGGATCAAACTCGGGAGGCTACACCTTC. The encoded protein is CASRLPGSNSGGYTF.

The chain recombines TRBV29-1 with TRBJ1-1; 12 bases match TRBD1. CDR1 is SQVTM, CDR2 ANQGSEA, per germline. This CDR3 is built from 13 residues. The ends lost 5 bases at V and 11 bases at J; junction bases unmatched: 9. The CDR3: CSVRGQGAEMAFF. CDR3 DNA sequence: TGCAGCGTTCGGGGACAGGGGGCAGAGATGGCTTTCTTT.

Many counts were recorded for this clonotype. Here the CDR3 reads CAWSRGRGYEQYF. For the CDR3, the DNA is TGTGCCTGGAGCCGGGGCAGGGGATACGAGCAGTACTTC. V is TRBV30 and J is TRBJ2-7, with D possibly TRBD1 on 6 matching bases. Germline V gene lookup returns CDR1 GTSNPN and CDR2 SVGIG (reference sequence). Trimming stripped 3 bases from V and 4 bases from J, with 13 bases between. This CDR3 region has 13 residues.

This clonotype occurred many times. The chain couples TRBV2 to TRBJ1-5, with TRBD1 identical over 8 bases. CDR1 and CDR2 (germline): SNHLY, FYNNEI. The CDR3 runs to 13 residues. V lost 7 bases to trimming and J lost 4 bases; unmatched junction nucleotides: 3. The CDR3 coding sequence is TGTGCCAGCAAGGGGACAGGAAATCAGCCCCAGCATTTT. This codes for CASKGTGNQPQHF.

V is TRBV28 and J is TRBJ1-5; 8 positions agree with TRBD1. Germline-derived CDR1 and CDR2 are MDHEN and SYDVKM. This CDR3 comprises 16 residues. Trimming cost V 6 bases and J 2 bases; bases outside gene matches: 9. The DNA of the CDR3 is TGTGCCAGCAGCCGGACACAGGGGGACGGCAATCAGCCCCAGCATTTT. Residues: CASSRTQGDGNQPQHF.

The chain joins TRBV28 to TRBJ2-5; possible D gene TRBD1, 6 bases. This CDR3 spans 16 amino acids. The germline V and J ends were trimmed by 3 bases and 6 bases, with 20 bases remaining between them. In germline, CDR1 is MDHEN, CDR2 SYDVKM. The CDR3 sequence is CASSFVGRQGKKTQYF. The CDR3, as DNA: TGTGCCAGCAGTTTCGTCGGACGGCAGGGGAAGAAGACCCAGTACTTC.

In its sample, this clonotype was seen a few times. The chain uses TRBV19 and TRBJ1-1; 9 bases are a match to TRBD1. V was clipped by 9 bases and J by 5 bases; unmatched bases: 16. The CDR3 runs 16 residues. Per germline, CDR1 LNHDA and CDR2 SQIVND (reference sequence). CDR3 region: CASLPGRDRVRTEAFF. The DNA of the CDR3 is TGTGCCAGCCTTCCGGGAAGGGACAGGGTGCGAACTGAAGCTTTCTTT. The entire variable domain, with the rest obtained from reference TRBV19 and TRBJ1-1, is as follows: DGGITQSPKYLFRKEGQNVTLSCEQNLNHDAMYWYRQDPGQGLRLIYYSQIVNDFQKGDIAEGYSVSREKKESFPLTVTSAQKNPTAFYLCASLPGRDRVRTEAFFGQGTRLTVV.

The rearrangement uses TRBV20-1 and TRBJ2-7; TRBD2 matches at 13 bases. With V trimmed by 6 bases and J by 7 bases, 12 bases remained unmatched. Per germline, CDR1 DFQATT and CDR2 SNEGSKA (reference sequence). The CDR3 length is 15 residues. The CDR3 sequence: CSAFIWTSGSSEQYF. The CDR3, as DNA: TGCAGTGCCTTCATTTGGACTAGCGGGAGTTCTGAGCAGTACTTC.

This clonotype was seen at least ten times. The chain is built from TRBV15 and TRBJ1-5; the D is unclear. The V end lost 1 base, the J end lost 1 base, and 8 bases lay between the germline ends. CDR1 is LNHNV and CDR2 is YYDKDF in the germline V gene (reference sequence). The CDR3 is made up of 15 amino acids. The CDR3 loop is CATSRATMSNQPQHF. CDR3 DNA: TGTGCCACCAGCAGAGCCACGATGAGCAATCAGCCCCAGCATTTT.

This clonotype came up many times. The chain is built from TRBV28 and TRBJ2-5; D gene uncertain. CDR1 and CDR2 from the germline V gene are MDHEN and SYDVKM. This CDR3 contains 15 residues. V lost 4 bases to trimming and J lost 3 bases, with 15 bases between them. In DNA form, the CDR3 reads TGTGCCAGCAGTTGGGGAATCCCAGTGAAAGAGACCCAGTACTTC. Its protein product is CASSWGIPVKETQYF.

There are many counts of this clonotype. The chain couples TRBV10-3 to TRBJ2-7, with TRBD2 matching over 12 bases. The CDR3 runs 17 residues. The germline V gene has CDR1 ENHRY and CDR2 SYGVKD. V shed 4 bases and J 4 bases; nucleotides not matched to a gene: 11. Here the CDR3 DNA reads TGTGCCATCAGTGGGTTAGGGCTAGCGGGGGGGCTGTACGAGCAGTACTTC. Its protein is CAISGLGLAGGLYEQYF.

This clonotype was picked up a small number of times. The chain combines TRBV20-1 with TRBJ2-7, with 9 bases aligning to TRBD2. The CDR3 contains 15 residues. Germline CDR1 is DFQATT and CDR2 is SNEGSKA (reference sequence). The ends lost 6 bases at V and 0 bases at J; junction bases unmatched: 9. The CDR3 nucleotides read TGCAGTGCCCAATTGACTAGCGGTTTCTCCTACGAGCAGTACTTC. It codes for CSAQLTSGFSYEQYF.

V and J are TRBV6-5 and TRBJ2-7; D is possibly TRBD1 (5 bases). V lost 2 bases, J lost 6 bases, and 14 bases lay in between. This CDR3 comprises 14 residues. The germline CDR1 and CDR2 sequences are MNHEY and SVGAGI. CDR3 amino acids: CASSYGTQGVEQYF. DNA of the CDR3: TGTGCCAGCAGTTACGGAACGCAGGGTGTCGAGCAGTACTTC.

This clonotype was counted ten times or more. The CDR3 bases are TGCAGTGCAGGACAGGGCTGGAACGAGCAGTACTTC. It encodes CSAGQGWNEQYF. J is TRBJ2-7 and V is TRBV20-1, with TRBD1 matching 8 bases. This CDR3 is 12 amino acids long. Germline V gives CDR1 DFQATT, CDR2 SNEGSKA (reference sequence). V lost 6 bases and J lost 5; bases outside the gene matches: 6.

This clonotype was recorded many times. This sequence joins TRBV5-1 and TRBJ2-5; 7 bases map to TRBD1. The length of the CDR3 is 14 residues. The ends lost 3 bases at V and 3 bases at J; junction bases unmatched: 5. The V gene's germline CDR1 is SGHRS and CDR2 YFSETQ. The CDR3 reads CASSYGTAEETQYF. DNA of the CDR3: TGCGCCAGCAGCTATGGGACAGCTGAAGAGACCCAGTACTTC.

This clonotype occurred a few times. The chain links TRBV6-5 to TRBJ2-2; D gene unclear. The CDR3 length is 12 residues. Germline lookup yields CDR1 MNHEY and CDR2 SVGAGI. Trimming pared 5 bases from V and 6 bases from J, leaving 7 bases between. The chain's CDR3 is CASSRLSGELFF. For the CDR3, the DNA is TGTGCCAGCAGTCGTCTTTCCGGGGAGCTGTTTTTT.

This clonotype was counted a few times. The V call is TRBV6-1, the J call TRBJ2-2; 8 bases fit TRBD1. Per germline, CDR1 MNHNS and CDR2 SASEGT. This CDR3 spans 15 amino acids. J lost 6 bases, V lost 1 base, and 4 bases had no gene match. CDR3 protein: CASSEGTGMSGELFF. The CDR3, as DNA: TGTGCCAGCAGTGAAGGGACAGGGATGTCCGGGGAGCTGTTTTTT.

This clonotype has a count of ten or more. J is TRBJ1-2 and V is TRBV29-1; D gene uncertain. CDR3 length: 12 amino acids. V lost 4 bases and J 5 bases, leaving 11 bases between the germline ends. CDR1 is SQVTM and CDR2 is ANQGSEA in the germline V gene. The CDR3 here is CSVGGVPYGYTF. Written as DNA, the CDR3 is TGCAGCGTTGGGGGAGTCCCTTATGGCTACACCTTC.

This clonotype was counted ten times or more. The chain carries TRBV10-2 and TRBJ2-7; D is possibly TRBD2 (5 bases). V gave up 8 bases and J gave up 0 bases, with 11 bases separating them. Germline-derived CDR1 and CDR2 are WSHSY and SAAADI. The CDR3 has 13 amino acids. Here the CDR3 DNA reads TGCGCCAGCGGAACGGGAAGCTCCTACGAGCAGTACTTC. Residues: CASGTGSSYEQYF.

V and J are TRBV12-3 or TRBV12-4 and TRBJ2-2; D ambiguous. V was shortened by 5 bases and J by 5 bases, with 21 bases between the two germline ends. The CDR3 contains 17 residues. CDR3 bases: TGTGCCAGCAGTCCCGAGAGGTTAAATCTAGGTACCGGGGAGCTGTTTTTT. Translated, it gives CASSPERLNLGTGELFF.

CDR3 in DNA: TGTGCCAGCAGCGAATCGGGCGGGAGCGCCGGGGAGCTGTTTTTT. Encoded protein: CASSESGGSAGELFF. The V gene is TRBV7-3, the J gene TRBJ2-2, with 7 positions matching TRBD2. CDR1 and CDR2 from the germline V gene are SGHTA and FQGTGA. The junction had 9 bases not matched to a gene; V was cut back by 5 bases and J by 6 bases. CDR3 length: 15 amino acids.